This entry lists 20 T cell receptor beta chains sequenced from one sample in a study of OX40 agonist ivuxolimab in advanced cancers. The method was immunoSEQ multiplex PCR; TCRdb's version includes in-frame clones alone and lacks a portion of them. The table records about 84,000 clones, more than 80% of them present only once. Here the sequenced sample was CD4+ or CD8+ T cells sorted from blood, taken in a trial of the OX40 agonist ivuxolimab. The receptors come from an adult with an advanced solid tumor such as melanoma, head and neck, liver or kidney cancer.

The V gene is TRBV18, the J gene TRBJ2-5; 7 bases align to TRBD1. CDR1 is KGHSH, CDR2 LQKENI, per germline. J was trimmed by 3 bases and V by 3 bases; bases with no gene match: 4. The CDR3 totals 14 residues. CDR3 nucleotide sequence: TGTGCCAGCTCACCCTATACAGGGGAAGAGACCCAGTACTTC. The encoded protein is CASSPYTGEETQYF.

The chain employs TRBV7-9 and TRBJ2-3; D unresolved. Germline-derived CDR1 and CDR2 are SEHNR and FQNEAQ (reference sequence). The CDR3 consists of 11 residues. Trimming cost V 2 bases and J 4 bases, with 1 base left between them. This CDR3 is CASSLSDTQYF. CDR3 DNA: TGTGCCAGCAGCTTATCAGATACGCAGTATTTT.

This clone was detected only a few times. V usage is TRBV2 and J usage is TRBJ1-2, with 7 bases that match TRBD1. V dropped 2 bases and J dropped 0; count of bases not matched to a gene: 12. CDR3 size: 18 residues. Per germline, CDR1 SNHLY and CDR2 FYNNEI. CDR3 loop: CASSEMGYGGQSNYGYTF. CDR3 coding DNA: TGTGCCAGCAGTGAAATGGGGTACGGGGGACAGTCTAACTATGGCTACACCTTC. Full variable domain (rest looked up from reference TRBV2 and TRBJ1-2): EPEVTQTPSHQVTQMGQEVILRCVPISNHLYFYWYRQILGQKVEFLVSFYNNEISEKSEIFDDQFSVERPDGSNFTLKIRSTKLEDSAMYFCASSEMGYGGQSNYGYTFGSGTRLTVV.

This clone was seen only a few times. The chain links TRBV28 to TRBJ1-1, with D possibly being TRBD1 (6 bases). The CDR3 contains 14 residues. The germline V and J ends were trimmed by 8 bases and 1 base, with 14 bases remaining between them. CDR1 is MDHEN and CDR2 is SYDVKM in the germline V gene. CDR3: CASCTGTPNTEAFF. The CDR3 DNA sequence: TGTGCCAGCTGCACCGGGACACCGAACACTGAAGCTTTCTTT.

The chain employs TRBV7-9 and TRBJ2-1, with D possibly matching TRBD2 (5 bases). Trimming took off 2 bases at V and 7 bases at J, with 12 bases between the two ends. The CDR3 consists of 14 residues. Germline CDR1 is SEHNR and CDR2 is FQNEAQ (reference sequence). Here the CDR3 reads CASSLIFGVNEQFF. The CDR3, as DNA: TGTGCCAGCAGCTTAATATTCGGGGTGAATGAGCAGTTCTTC.

The chain joins TRBV28 to TRBJ1-2; D remains ambiguous. Germline CDR1 is MDHEN and CDR2 is SYDVKM. Between the trimmed V and J ends, which lost 5 bases and 6 bases, there was a span of 13 bases. This CDR3 is built from 13 residues. CDR3 DNA sequence: TGTGCCAGCAGTCCCATCGTCAGCCATGGCTACACCTTC. It translates to CASSPIVSHGYTF.

J is TRBJ1-5 and V is TRBV10-3, with D perhaps matching TRBD1 (6 bases). The germline CDR1 and CDR2 sequences are ENHRY and SYGVKD. The CDR3 consists of 17 residues. V lost 0 bases to trimming and J lost 2 bases, with 14 bases between them. The CDR3 here is CAISESGGARGNQPQHF. As DNA, the CDR3 is TGTGCCATCAGTGAGTCGGGGGGGGCGCGTGGCAATCAGCCCCAGCATTTT.

The chain links TRBV7-2 to TRBJ2-1; D is perhaps TRBD1 (6 bases). The CDR3 extends over 15 amino acids. Trimming left V 6 bases short and J 5 bases short, with 17 bases between. Per the germline V gene, CDR1 is SGHTA and CDR2 is FQGNSA. CDR3 sequence reads: CASSHNRAGHNEQFF. For the CDR3, the DNA is TGTGCCAGCAGTCACAACAGGGCCGGGCACAATGAGCAGTTCTTC.

The chain carries TRBV11-1 and TRBJ2-7; 13 bases agree with TRBD2. The V gene's germline CDR1 is SGHAT and CDR2 FQDESV (reference sequence). This CDR3 is built from 13 residues. V was clipped by 5 bases and J by 12 bases; unmatched bases: 7. The CDR3 sequence: CASSVTSGGAVYV. The CDR3 DNA sequence: TGTGCCAGCAGCGTAACTAGCGGGGGGGCGGTGTACGTC.

This clone was picked up one time. This sequence joins TRBV11-1 and TRBJ2-2, with 7 bases that match TRBD1. J was trimmed by 1 base and V by 5 bases; bases with no gene match: 10. This CDR3 spans 17 amino acids. The germline CDR1 and CDR2 sequences are SGHAT and FQDESV (reference sequence). The CDR3: CASSIYRDRKNTGELFF. The CDR3 DNA reads TGTGCCAGCAGCATCTACCGGGACAGAAAGAACACCGGGGAGCTGTTTTTT.

This clone showed up just a few times. The V gene is TRBV28, the J gene TRBJ2-5, with D perhaps matching TRBD2 (5 bases). Trimming shortened V by 4 bases and J by 4 bases, and 13 bases separated the two germline ends. Germline CDR1 reads MDHEN; CDR2 reads SYDVKM. CDR3 length: 14 residues. CDR3 bases: TGTGCCAGCAGTTCTCCTAAAGGGAGAGAGACCCAGTACTTC. Translation: CASSSPKGRETQYF. The full variable domain, in which reference TRBV28 and TRBJ2-5 provide the parts outside the CDR3, is DVKVTQSSRYLVKRTGEKVFLECVQDMDHENMFWYRQDPGLGLRLIYFSYDVKMKEKGDIPEGYSVSREKKERFSLILESASTNQTSMYLCASSSPKGRETQYFGPGTRLLVL.

The chain recombines TRBV11-2 with TRBJ1-4, with 7 bases aligning to TRBD1. The length of the CDR3 is 13 residues. CDR1 and CDR2 from the germline V gene are SGHAT and FQNNGV. Trimming took 8 bases from V and 5 from J; bases not matched to a gene: 5. The CDR3 nucleotides are TGTGCCAGCGCCGGGACAGCAAATGAAAAACTGTTTTTT. Its translation: CASAGTANEKLFF.

The chain uses TRBV28 and TRBJ2-5; 7 bases are a match to TRBD1. This CDR3 spans 12 amino acids. Germline CDR1 reads MDHEN; CDR2 reads SYDVKM. The ends lost 5 bases at V and 5 bases at J; junction bases unmatched: 2. The CDR3 region is CASSRQGETQYF. DNA for the CDR3: TGTGCCAGCAGTCGACAGGGTGAGACCCAGTACTTC.

The rearrangement joins TRBV4-2 to TRBJ2-5; 8 bases map to TRBD2. The germline V gene encodes CDR1 LGHNA and CDR2 YNFKEQ. The CDR3 length is 16 residues. The V and J ends lost 3 bases and 3 bases, in that order; junction bases with no gene match: 9. DNA of the CDR3: TGTGCCAGCAGCCACCGCGAGGGACTAGGGGAAGAGACCCAGTACTTC. Its translation is CASSHREGLGEETQYF.

J is TRBJ2-3 and V is TRBV5-8; 8 nucleotides line up with TRBD2. The ends lost 3 bases at V and 7 bases at J; junction bases unmatched: 10. The germline CDR1 and CDR2 sequences are SGHTS and YDEGEE. The CDR3 has 15 residues. The CDR3 DNA reads TGTGCCAGCAGCTATAGCGGGGCGAGTATTTATACGCAGTATTTT. The encoded protein is CASSYSGASIYTQYF.

About this clone: The same CDR3 is also encoded by other DNA sequences in this sample. The chain employs TRBV18 and TRBJ2-7; TRBD1 matches at 7 bases. The germline gives CDR1 KGHSH, CDR2 LQKENI. Losses at the gene ends were 3 bases for V and 4 bases for J; bases not matched to a gene: 3. The CDR3 is 13 residues long. CDR3 residues: CASSPGTDYEQYF. The DNA for the CDR3 is TGTGCCAGCTCACCTGGGACAGATTACGAGCAGTACTTC.

The table lists this clone with a count of one. The chain links TRBV6-5 to TRBJ1-2, with D unclear. From germline, CDR1 is MNHEY and CDR2 SVGAGI. This CDR3 contains 12 residues. The ends were cut back, 6 bases at V and 8 bases at J, with 13 bases in the middle. This CDR3 is CASSPGPGGYTF. CDR3 DNA sequence: TGTGCCAGCAGCCCCGGACCTGGGGGCTACACCTTC.

This sequence joins TRBV5-4 and TRBJ1-1, with D maybe TRBD1 (6 bases). V was clipped by 0 bases and J by 4 bases, with 16 bases between them. CDR1 is SGHNT and CDR2 is YYREEE in the germline V gene (reference sequence). The CDR3 is 16 amino acids. The CDR3 region has the DNA TGTGCCAGCAGCTTGGCGGTGGGGGCGAGGGGCACTGAAGCTTTCTTT. Protein product: CASSLAVGARGTEAFF.

The rearrangement uses TRBV4-1 and TRBJ2-4, with 8 positions matching TRBD1. This CDR3 has 16 amino acids. CDR1 is MGHRA, CDR2 YSYEKL, per germline. Trimming at V came to 1 base and at J to 3 bases, leaving 5 bases not matched to a gene. The CDR3 nucleotides read TGCGCCAGCAGCCAAGGGATGACAGGGGACAAAAACATTCAGTACTTC. It translates to CASSQGMTGDKNIQYF.

J is TRBJ1-3 and V is TRBV7-9; D unclear. In germline, CDR1 is SEHNR, CDR2 FQNEAQ (reference sequence). The CDR3 covers 12 residues. Between the trimmed V and J ends, which lost 5 bases and 4 bases, there was a span of 6 bases. CDR3 in amino acids: CASSIEGNTIYF. For the CDR3, the DNA is TGTGCCAGCAGCATAGAAGGAAACACCATATATTTT.